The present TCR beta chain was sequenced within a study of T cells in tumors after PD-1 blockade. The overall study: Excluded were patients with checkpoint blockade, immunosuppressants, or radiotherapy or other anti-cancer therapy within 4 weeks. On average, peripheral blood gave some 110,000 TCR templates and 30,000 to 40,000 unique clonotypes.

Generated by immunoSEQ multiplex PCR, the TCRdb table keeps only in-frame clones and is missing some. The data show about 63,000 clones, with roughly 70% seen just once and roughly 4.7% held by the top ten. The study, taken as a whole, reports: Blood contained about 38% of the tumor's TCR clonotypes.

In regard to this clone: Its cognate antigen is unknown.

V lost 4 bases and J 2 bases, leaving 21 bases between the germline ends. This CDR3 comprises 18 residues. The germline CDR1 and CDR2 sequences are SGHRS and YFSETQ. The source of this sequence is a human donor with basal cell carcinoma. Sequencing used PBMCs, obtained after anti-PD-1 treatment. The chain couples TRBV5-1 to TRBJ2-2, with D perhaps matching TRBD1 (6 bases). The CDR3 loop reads CASSHDAWTAINTGELFF. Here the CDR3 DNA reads TGCGCCAGCAGCCATGACGCCTGGACAGCTATCAACACCGGGGAGCTGTTTTTT.